Presented here are 28 T cell receptor beta chains from one specimen sequenced in a study of blood T cells in healthy people across ages. Primed by a sample-barcoded 5' primer and a J-beta primer mix, a second PCR proceeded for about 7 to 12 cycles. MiXCR was run by TCRdb on the 5' RACE reads, yielding one entry per CDR3 protein. The table records some 1.4 million distinct CDR3 sequences, 42% of them present only once. Sequenced input: blood. These receptors originate from a woman aged 18-29 years in good health.

The genes are TRBV20-1 and TRBJ2-1; 8 bases fit TRBD2. TRBJ2-7 matches the DNA end more closely, so the J call is doubtful. CDR1 is DFQATT and CDR2 is SNEGSKA in the germline V gene (reference sequence). This CDR3 is 13 amino acids long. The CDR3 nucleotides are TGCAGTGCTAGAGTAGCGGGGTCCTACGAGCAGTACTTC. This sequence encodes CSARVAGSYEQYF.

This clonotype showed up just a few times. The DNA is left out, because the CDR3 cannot be placed on it with certainty; the CDR3 is given as TCRdb lists it. V is TRBV12-3 or TRBV12-4 and J is TRBJ2-7; the table's TRBD1 call for D was not verified on the DNA. The CDR3 length equals 12 residues, ends included. This CDR3 reads CASSFGEGEQYF.

This clonotype was found a few times. V is TRBV5-1 and J is TRBJ2-5; D remains unclear. CDR1 SGHRS and CDR2 YFSETQ come from the germline V gene. V dropped 5 bases and J dropped 5 bases, with 16 bases sitting between them. The CDR3 is made up of 14 amino acids. In DNA, the CDR3 is TGCGCCAGCAGAATAGGCTACATTGCGGAGACCCAGTACTTC. Its translation is CASRIGYIAETQYF.

This chain joins TRBV19 and TRBJ2-7, with D maybe TRBD2 (5 bases). Germline lookup yields CDR1 LNHDA and CDR2 SQIVND (reference sequence). The V gene lost 6 bases and the J gene lost 0 bases, with 12 bases spanning the gap. The length of the CDR3 is 14 residues. The CDR3, as DNA: TGTGCCAGTAGCAAGCGGAGTTTCTCCTACGAGCAGTACTTC. This gives the protein CASSKRSFSYEQYF. Using reference TRBV19 and TRBJ2-7 for the parts outside the CDR3, the full variable domain is DGGITQSPKYLFRKEGQNVTLSCEQNLNHDAMYWYRQDPGQGLRLIYYSQIVNDFQKGDIAEGYSVSREKKESFPLTVTSAQKNPTAFYLCASSKRSFSYEQYFGPGTRLTVT.

This clonotype was picked up one time. This chain connects TRBV20-1 to TRBJ2-2, with D perhaps matching TRBD1 (6 bases). Trimming took off 3 bases at V and 2 bases at J, with 10 bases between the two ends. The germline V gene encodes CDR1 DFQATT and CDR2 SNEGSKA (reference sequence). The CDR3 is 14 residues long. CDR3 in amino acids: CSASRDNNTGELFF. In DNA, the CDR3 is TGCAGTGCTAGTCGGGACAATAACACCGGGGAGCTGTTTTTT.

This clonotype is a singleton in its sample. The chain carries TRBV28 and TRBJ2-7; 9 bases fit TRBD2. Germline values: CDR1 MDHEN, CDR2 SYDVKM. This CDR3 region has 14 residues. With V trimmed by 7 bases and J by 1 base, 5 bases remained unmatched. CDR3 residues: CASTPAGGSYEQYF. CDR3 nucleotide sequence: TGTGCCAGCACCCCAGCGGGAGGTTCCTACGAGCAGTACTTC.

This chain links TRBV14 with TRBJ2-6, with D unclear. V gave up 4 bases and J gave up 5 bases, with 6 bases separating them. This CDR3 comprises 13 residues. CDR1 SGHDN and CDR2 FVKESK come from the germline V gene. CDR3 in DNA: TGTGCCAGCAGCCCCACCCGGGCCAACGTCCTGACTTTC. Its protein is CASSPTRANVLTF.

This clonotype was recorded a few times. The CDR3 spells CASSVGDITTF. CDR3 DNA: TGTGCCAGCAGCGTAGGTGACATCACCACCTTC. The V and J genes are TRBV9 and TRBJ1-2; D not resolved. Germline V gene sequence: CDR1 SGDLS, CDR2 YYNGEE. The length of the CDR3 is 11 residues. The V gene lost 0 bases and the J gene lost 13 bases, with 10 bases spanning the gap.

This clonotype occurred a few times. The chain couples TRBV12-3 or TRBV12-4 to TRBJ2-7, with 9 bases that match TRBD1. The CDR3 is 15 residues long. With V trimmed by 6 bases and J by 0 bases, 6 bases remained unmatched. In DNA form, the CDR3 reads TGTGCCAGCAGATACGGGACAGGGACCTCCTACGAGCAGTACTTC. Amino acids: CASRYGTGTSYEQYF.

The rearrangement links TRBV20-1 to TRBJ2-1, with 10 bases identical to TRBD2. The CDR3 has 16 amino acids. Looked up from germline, CDR1 is DFQATT and CDR2 is SNEGSKA (reference sequence). V lost 5 bases to trimming and J lost 7 bases; unmatched junction nucleotides: 14. CDR3 sequence: CSAPHGALAGYNEQFF. The CDR3 DNA reads TGCAGTGCTCCTCACGGCGCACTAGCGGGGTATAATGAGCAGTTCTTC.

The V call is TRBV29-1, the J call TRBJ1-2; D is uncertain. Germline V gene lookup returns CDR1 SQVTM and CDR2 ANQGSEA. V lost 4 bases and J lost 3, with 9 bases in between. CDR3 length equals 12 residues. CDR3 protein: CSVGTPHYGYTF. CDR3 in DNA: TGCAGCGTTGGGACTCCACACTATGGCTACACCTTC.

This clonotype was counted once. This sequence joins TRBV5-4 and TRBJ2-5, with 10 bases aligning to TRBD2. The V gene end was trimmed by 1 base and the J gene end by 4 bases; junction bases not matched to a gene: 10. The CDR3 spans 17 residues. CDR1 and CDR2 from the germline V gene are SGHNT and YYREEE (reference sequence). CDR3 coding DNA: TGTGCCAGCAGCTTGAGGCTAGCGGGGGCGGCCCCAGAGACCCAGTACTTC. Protein: CASSLRLAGAAPETQYF.

The chain joins TRBV6-1 to TRBJ2-7; no reliable D call. Per germline, CDR1 MNHNS and CDR2 SASEGT. V dropped 3 bases and J dropped 2 bases, with 11 bases sitting between them. This CDR3 contains 14 residues. In nucleotides, the CDR3 is TGTGCCAGCAGTGAGGGCAGAACACCCTACGAGCAGTACTTC. Translating gives CASSEGRTPYEQYF.

A note on this clonotype: Just one base apart from a much larger clone, this may be a read error. V gene TRBV20-1 combines with J gene TRBJ2-7; D might be TRBD2 (5 bases). Judging by the DNA end, TRBJ2-4 fits better; the J call may be wrong. CDR3 length: 11 amino acids. From germline, CDR1 is DFQATT and CDR2 SNEGSKA (reference sequence). CDR3 in amino acids: CSAEGDDIQYF. The CDR3 bases are TGCAGTGCTGAGGGTGATGACATTCAGTACTTC.

Many counts were recorded for this clonotype. The chain couples TRBV20-1 to TRBJ2-3; D ambiguous. The CDR3 is 11 amino acids. From germline, CDR1 is DFQATT and CDR2 SNEGSKA (reference sequence). The V and J ends lost 5 bases and 0 bases respectively, with 3 bases between them. The CDR3 region is CSARSTDTQYF. As DNA, the CDR3 is TGCAGTGCTCGCAGCACAGATACGCAGTATTTT.

This chain uses TRBV27 with TRBJ2-2; D might be TRBD2 (5 bases). This CDR3 comprises 14 residues. Trimming removed 2 bases from V and 6 bases from J, with 10 bases in between. Germline loops: CDR1 MNHEY, CDR2 SMNVEV (reference sequence). CDR3 DNA sequence: TGTGCCAGCAGTTTACCGGGGTTTCCCGGGGAGCTGTTTTTT. Its translation is CASSLPGFPGELFF.

The V gene is TRBV4-1, the J gene TRBJ2-5; D call uncertain. Trimming left V 4 bases short and J 4 bases short, with 16 bases between. This CDR3 comprises 15 residues. Germline loops: CDR1 MGHRA, CDR2 YSYEKL. CDR3 region: CASSPRQPPGETQYF. CDR3 DNA: TGCGCCAGCAGCCCCAGACAACCCCCTGGAGAGACCCAGTACTTC.

V is TRBV4-1 and J is TRBJ2-3, with D unresolved. Trimming stripped 5 bases from V and 0 bases from J, with 12 bases between. Looked up from germline, CDR1 is MGHRA and CDR2 is YSYEKL. The CDR3 is 15 amino acids. CDR3 DNA sequence: TGCGCCAGCAGCGTGGAGCGCCCTAGCACAGATACGCAGTATTTT. This gives the protein CASSVERPSTDTQYF.

The count of this clonotype is one. The chain recombines TRBV7-2 with TRBJ2-4; D is ambiguous. The J call is uncertain, as TRBJ2-7 better fits the DNA end. Looked up from germline, CDR1 is SGHTA and CDR2 is FQGNSA. The CDR3 is 13 amino acids. CDR3: CASILAAYYEQYF. CDR3 in DNA: TGTGCCAGCATCTTGGCGGCCTACTACGAGCAGTACTTC.

This chain joins TRBV25-1 and TRBJ1-2; tentatively, D is TRBD1 (5 bases). This CDR3 spans 17 amino acids. Per the germline V gene, CDR1 is MGHDK and CDR2 is SYGVNS. Trimming shortened V by 1 base and J by 5 bases, and 20 bases separated the two germline ends. CDR3 in DNA: TGTGCCAGCAGTGAATGGTCGGGGCGCGCCCCATCTTATGGCTACACCTTC. Residues: CASSEWSGRAPSYGYTF.

In this sample, this clonotype turned up a few times. The gene calls are TRBV7-9 and TRBJ2-5; D remains unclear. The CDR3 length is 15 residues. V was trimmed by 2 bases and J by 4 bases, leaving 14 bases between them. The germline gives CDR1 SEHNR, CDR2 FQNEAQ (reference sequence). CDR3 region: CASSLYATARETQYF. Written as DNA, the CDR3 is TGTGCCAGCAGCTTATATGCCACGGCGCGAGAGACCCAGTACTTC.

This clonotype was counted at least ten times. The chain is built from TRBV6-1 and TRBJ2-1; D uncertain. The CDR3 length is 14 residues. Trimming left V 7 bases short and J 0 bases short, with 10 bases between. Germline loops: CDR1 MNHNS, CDR2 SASEGT. CDR3 residues: CASKVLSSYNEQFF. The CDR3 coding sequence is TGTGCCAGCAAGGTTCTAAGCTCCTACAATGAGCAGTTCTTC.

The V gene is TRBV30, the J gene TRBJ1-6; the D gene is possibly TRBD1 (6 bases). The CDR3 is made up of 13 amino acids. Germline lookup yields CDR1 GTSNPN and CDR2 SVGIG (reference sequence). The ends were cut back, 0 bases at V and 9 bases at J, with 9 bases in the middle. The CDR3 sequence is CAWSVQGGSPLHF. The CDR3 DNA sequence: TGTGCCTGGAGTGTACAGGGAGGTTCACCCCTCCACTTT.

The V and J genes are TRBV2 and TRBJ2-1, with TRBD2 matching 10 bases. There are 15 residues in the CDR3. Germline V CDR1 and CDR2: SNHLY, FYNNEI. The J segment lost 4 bases and the V segment lost 5 bases, leaving 5 bases of the junction unmatched. In DNA, the CDR3 is TGTGCCAGCAGTCTAGCGGGAGCACAATACAATGAGCAGTTCTTC. It encodes CASSLAGAQYNEQFF.

The CDR3 loop reads CASSLRTMNYGYTF. CDR3 sequence (DNA): TGTGCCAGCAGCCTAAGAACCATGAACTATGGCTACACCTTC. The chain joins TRBV6-5 to TRBJ1-2; no clear D gene. CDR3 size: 14 residues. V shed 6 bases and J shed 2 bases, with 13 bases lying between them. Germline-derived CDR1 and CDR2 are MNHEY and SVGAGI.

The genes are TRBV5-5 and TRBJ1-6; D gene ambiguous. Germline CDR1 and CDR2: SGHKS and YYEKEE (reference sequence). V lost 0 bases, J lost 7 bases, and 11 bases lay in between. The CDR3 contains 15 residues. CDR3 nucleotides: TGTGCCAGCAGCTTGGTTGAGATTTTAAATTCACCCCTCCACTTT. Translated: CASSLVEILNSPLHF.

This clonotype showed up just once. At one of its ends the junction is not consistent with the germline gene, which may arise from a read error. The chain joins TRBV14 to TRBJ1-2; D is uncertain. The CDR3 is 13 residues long. Per germline, CDR1 SGHDN and CDR2 FVKESK. The CDR3 DNA follows: TGTGTCAGCAGCCCCCTGACCCAAAGTGGCTACACCTTC. As protein: CVSSPLTQSGYTF.

The rearrangement links TRBV30 to TRBJ1-2; D is unresolved. Germline V gives CDR1 GTSNPN, CDR2 SVGIG (reference sequence). This CDR3 is 13 amino acids long. V lost 4 bases and J lost 6, with 15 bases in between. The CDR3 protein is CAWTFWESDGYTF. The CDR3 DNA follows: TGTGCCTGGACCTTCTGGGAGTCGGATGGCTACACCTTC. The full variable domain, in which reference TRBV30 and TRBJ1-2 provide the parts outside the CDR3, is SQTIHQWPATLVQPVGSPLSLECTVEGTSNPNLYWYRQAAGRGLQLLFYSVGIGQISSEVPQNLSASRPQDRQFILSSKKLLLSDSGFYLCAWTFWESDGYTFGSGTRLTVV.